Presented here are 8 T cell receptor beta chains from one specimen sequenced in a study of cytomegalovirus exposure and HLA in healthy donors. This table comes from immunoSEQ multiplex PCR, and its TCRdb copy is limited to in-frame clones, with some not included. The sample has over 150,000 clones, roughly 89% seen once. Input material: PBMCs. The receptors come from a woman younger than 35 in good health and CMV-seropositive.

The chain links TRBV27 to TRBJ2-5; 15 bases map to TRBD2. CDR3 length: 17 residues. V was pared by 0 bases and J by 4 bases, with 3 bases of the junction left unmatched. Germline assignment: CDR1 MNHEY and CDR2 SMNVEV (reference sequence). The DNA for the CDR3 is TGTGCCAGCAGTTTATCGCAGGGACTAGCGGGGGGAGAGACCCAGTACTTC. Translating gives CASSLSQGLAGGETQYF.

The V call is TRBV27, the J call TRBJ2-3; D is perhaps TRBD2 (5 bases). Germline CDR1 and CDR2: MNHEY and SMNVEV (reference sequence). V was clipped by 1 base and J by 2 bases, with 10 bases between them. CDR3 length equals 15 residues. CDR3 region: CASSLFSADTDTQYF. The CDR3 bases are TGTGCCAGCAGTTTATTTAGCGCCGACACAGATACGCAGTATTTT.

The chain has TRBV7-9 and TRBJ2-2; D not certain. Germline CDR1 and CDR2: SEHNR and FQNEAQ (reference sequence). The CDR3 consists of 15 residues. The germline V and J ends were trimmed by 0 bases and 7 bases, with 12 bases remaining between them. The CDR3 DNA reads TGTGCCAGCAGCTTAGCCCTACCTTCGGGCGGGGAGCTGTTTTTT. Translation: CASSLALPSGGELFF. Variable domain in full (rest from reference TRBV7-9 and TRBJ2-2): DTGVSQNPRHKITKRGQNVTFRCDPISEHNRLYWYRQTLGQGPEFLTYFQNEAQLEKSRLLSDRFSAERPKGSFSTLEIQRTEQGDSAMYLCASSLALPSGGELFFGEGSRLTVL.

DNA of the CDR3: TGTGCCAGCAGCCTAGAAGCGGGAGTTAGGTTAAACGAGCAGTACTTC. It codes for CASSLEAGVRLNEQYF. The V and J genes are TRBV4-2 and TRBJ2-7; 8 positions match TRBD2. Trimming took 4 bases from V and 5 from J; bases not matched to a gene: 13. Germline CDR1 reads LGHNA; CDR2 reads YNFKEQ. This CDR3 has 16 residues.

This chain uses TRBV19 with TRBJ2-2; TRBD1 matches 8 bases. The CDR3 loop spans 15 amino acids. The J segment lost 6 bases and the V segment lost 10 bases, leaving 13 bases of the junction unmatched. CDR1 LNHDA and CDR2 SQIVND come from the germline V gene (reference sequence). DNA for the CDR3: TGTGCCACAAATCAAGCGACAGGGGCGGCCGGGGAGCTGTTTTTT. Translating it yields CATNQATGAAGELFF.

The CDR3 DNA is TGTGCCAGCAGCCAGACAGGTCTAAACAGCTCTGGAAACACCATATATTTT. Translated, it gives CASSQTGLNSSGNTIYF. The rearrangement links TRBV11-3 to TRBJ1-3, with D possibly being TRBD1 (6 bases). This CDR3 contains 17 residues. Germline V gene sequence: CDR1 SGHNT, CDR2 YENEEA. The ends were cut back, 5 bases at V and 0 bases at J, with 17 bases in the middle.

V and J are TRBV6-1 and TRBJ2-7; TRBD1 aligns across 9 bases. CDR3 size: 15 residues. Germline values: CDR1 MNHNS, CDR2 SASEGT. J was trimmed by 0 bases and V by 7 bases; bases with no gene match: 7. Here the CDR3 DNA reads TGTGCCAGCACCTCGGCGACAGGGGGCTCCTACGAGCAGTACTTC. Translating gives CASTSATGGSYEQYF.

The chain couples TRBV18 to TRBJ1-5; D possibly corresponds to TRBD1 (5 bases). CDR1 KGHSH and CDR2 LQKENI come from the germline V gene. The CDR3 spans 15 residues. Trimming shortened V by 3 bases and J by 3 bases, and 12 bases separated the two germline ends. The CDR3 loop is CASSPLGGDNQPQHF. Here the CDR3 DNA reads TGTGCCAGCTCACCGCTCGGGGGGGACAATCAGCCCCAGCATTTT.